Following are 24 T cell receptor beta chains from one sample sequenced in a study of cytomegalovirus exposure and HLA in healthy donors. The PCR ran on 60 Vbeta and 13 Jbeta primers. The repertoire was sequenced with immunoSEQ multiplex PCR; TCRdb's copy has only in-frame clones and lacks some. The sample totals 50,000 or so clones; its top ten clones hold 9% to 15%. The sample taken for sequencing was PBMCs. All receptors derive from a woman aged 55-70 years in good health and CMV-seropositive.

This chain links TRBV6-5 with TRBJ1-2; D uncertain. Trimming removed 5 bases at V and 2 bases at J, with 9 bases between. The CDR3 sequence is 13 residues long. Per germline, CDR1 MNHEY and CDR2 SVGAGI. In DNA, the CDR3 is TGTGCCAGCAGTGGTCAGATCAACTATGGCTACACCTTC. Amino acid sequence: CASSGQINYGYTF.

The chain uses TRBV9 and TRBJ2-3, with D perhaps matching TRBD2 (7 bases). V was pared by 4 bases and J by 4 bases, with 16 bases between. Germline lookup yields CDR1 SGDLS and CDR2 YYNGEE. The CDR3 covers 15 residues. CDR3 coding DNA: TGTGCCAGCAGCCCTTCGGGGGGCGGGGCAGATACGCAGTATTTT. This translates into CASSPSGGGADTQYF.

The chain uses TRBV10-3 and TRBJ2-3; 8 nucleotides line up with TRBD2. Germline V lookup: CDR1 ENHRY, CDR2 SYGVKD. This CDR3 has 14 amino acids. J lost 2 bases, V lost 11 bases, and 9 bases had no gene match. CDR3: CASTRGGPTDTQYF. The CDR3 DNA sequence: TGTGCCTCCACCCGGGGGGGCCCCACAGATACGCAGTATTTT.

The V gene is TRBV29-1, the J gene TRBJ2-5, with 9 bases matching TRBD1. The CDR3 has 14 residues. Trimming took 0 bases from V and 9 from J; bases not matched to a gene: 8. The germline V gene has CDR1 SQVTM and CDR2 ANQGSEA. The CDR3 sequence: CSVEDGQGMRSQYF. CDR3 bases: TGCAGCGTTGAAGACGGACAGGGGATGAGGTCCCAGTACTTC. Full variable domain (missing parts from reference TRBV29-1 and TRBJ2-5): SAVISQKPSRDICQRGTSLTIQCQVDSQVTMMFWYRQQPGQSLTLIATANQGSEATYESGFVIDKFPISRPNLTFSTLTVSNMSPEDSSIYLCSVEDGQGMRSQYFGPGTRLLVL.

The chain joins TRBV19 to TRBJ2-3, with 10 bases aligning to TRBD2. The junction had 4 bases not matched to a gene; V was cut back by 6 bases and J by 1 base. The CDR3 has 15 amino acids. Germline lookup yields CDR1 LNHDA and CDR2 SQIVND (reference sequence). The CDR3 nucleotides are TGTGCCAGTAGCGAGGGGACTAGCGGCACAGATACGCAGTATTTT. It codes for CASSEGTSGTDTQYF. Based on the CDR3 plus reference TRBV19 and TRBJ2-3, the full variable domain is DGGITQSPKYLFRKEGQNVTLSCEQNLNHDAMYWYRQDPGQGLRLIYYSQIVNDFQKGDIAEGYSVSREKKESFPLTVTSAQKNPTAFYLCASSEGTSGTDTQYFGPGTRLTVL.

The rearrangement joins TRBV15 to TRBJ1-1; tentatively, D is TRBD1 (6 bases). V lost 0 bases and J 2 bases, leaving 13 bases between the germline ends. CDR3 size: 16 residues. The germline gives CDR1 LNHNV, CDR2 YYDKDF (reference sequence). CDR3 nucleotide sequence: TGTGCCACCAGCAGAGATGGGGGGGGCGCTAACACTGAAGCTTTCTTT. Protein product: CATSRDGGGANTEAFF.

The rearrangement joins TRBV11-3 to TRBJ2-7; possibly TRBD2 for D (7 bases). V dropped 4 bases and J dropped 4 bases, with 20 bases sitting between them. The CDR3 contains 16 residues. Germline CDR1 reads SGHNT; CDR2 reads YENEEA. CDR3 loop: CASSSEQRGGAYEQYF. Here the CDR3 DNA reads TGTGCCAGCAGCTCGGAACAGAGGGGGGGCGCTTACGAGCAGTACTTC.

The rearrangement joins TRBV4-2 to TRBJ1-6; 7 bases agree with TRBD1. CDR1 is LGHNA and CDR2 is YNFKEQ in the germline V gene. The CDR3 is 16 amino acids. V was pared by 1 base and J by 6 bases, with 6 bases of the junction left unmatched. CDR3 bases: TGTGCCAGCAGCCAAGGACAGGGTGAGAGTAATTCACCCCTCCACTTT. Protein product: CASSQGQGESNSPLHF.

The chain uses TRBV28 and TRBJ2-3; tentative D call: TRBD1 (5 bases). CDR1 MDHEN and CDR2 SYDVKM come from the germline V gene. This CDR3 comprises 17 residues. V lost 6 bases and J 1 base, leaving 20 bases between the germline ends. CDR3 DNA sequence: TGTGCCAGCAGCCCCCACGGACGAGTAGGGGGCACAGATACGCAGTATTTT. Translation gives CASSPHGRVGGTDTQYF.

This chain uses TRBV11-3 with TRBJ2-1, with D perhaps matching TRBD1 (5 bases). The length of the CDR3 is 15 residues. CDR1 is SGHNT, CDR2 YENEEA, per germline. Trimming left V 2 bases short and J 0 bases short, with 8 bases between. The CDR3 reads CASSLQGYSYNEQFF. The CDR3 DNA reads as TGTGCCAGCAGCTTACAGGGTTACTCCTACAATGAGCAGTTCTTC.

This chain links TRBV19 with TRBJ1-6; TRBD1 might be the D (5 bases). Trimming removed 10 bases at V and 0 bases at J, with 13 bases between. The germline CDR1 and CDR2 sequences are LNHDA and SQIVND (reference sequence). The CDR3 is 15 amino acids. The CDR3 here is CATHPTGSYNSPLHF. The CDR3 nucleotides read TGTGCCACACATCCAACAGGCTCCTATAATTCACCCCTCCACTTT.

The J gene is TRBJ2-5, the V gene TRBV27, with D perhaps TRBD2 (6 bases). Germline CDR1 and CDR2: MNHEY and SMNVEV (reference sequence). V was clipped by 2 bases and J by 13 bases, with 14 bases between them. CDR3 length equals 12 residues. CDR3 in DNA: TGTGCCAGCAGTTTAACGGGGGACCCGACGTACTTC. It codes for CASSLTGDPTYF.

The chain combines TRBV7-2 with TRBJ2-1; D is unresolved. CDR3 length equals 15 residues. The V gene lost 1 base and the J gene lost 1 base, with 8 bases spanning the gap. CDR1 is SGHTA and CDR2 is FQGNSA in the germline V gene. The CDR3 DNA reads TGTGCCAGCAGCTTAGTAGAATCTTCCTACAATGAGCAGTTCTTC. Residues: CASSLVESSYNEQFF.

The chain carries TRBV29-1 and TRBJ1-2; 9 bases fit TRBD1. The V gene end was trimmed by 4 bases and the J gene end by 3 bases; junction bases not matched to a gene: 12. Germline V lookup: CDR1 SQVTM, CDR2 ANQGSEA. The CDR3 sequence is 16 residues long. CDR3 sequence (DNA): TGCAGCGTTGTACGGACAGGGGTAGGGTTGGACTATGGCTACACCTTC. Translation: CSVVRTGVGLDYGYTF.

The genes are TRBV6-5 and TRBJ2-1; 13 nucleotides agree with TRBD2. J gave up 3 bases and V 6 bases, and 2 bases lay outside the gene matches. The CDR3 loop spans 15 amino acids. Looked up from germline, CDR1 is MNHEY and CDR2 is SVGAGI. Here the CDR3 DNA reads TGTGCCAGCAGCCGGACTAGCGGGGGCTACAATGAGCAGTTCTTC. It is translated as CASSRTSGGYNEQFF.

CDR3 DNA: TGTGCCAGCACCTTCGGAGGGGCCCGGAATGAGCAGTTCTTC. Its translation: CASTFGGARNEQFF. This chain uses TRBV11-3 with TRBJ2-1; perhaps TRBD2 as D (6 bases). CDR1 SGHNT and CDR2 YENEEA come from the germline V gene. The CDR3 runs 14 residues. Deletions cut 7 bases from V and 7 bases from J, with 17 bases between.

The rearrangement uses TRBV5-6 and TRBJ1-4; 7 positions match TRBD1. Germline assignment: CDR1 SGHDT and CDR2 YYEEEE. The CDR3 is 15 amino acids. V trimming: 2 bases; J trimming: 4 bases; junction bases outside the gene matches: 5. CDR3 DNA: TGTGCCAGCAGCTTCGGGACAGCCCTTAATGAAAAACTGTTTTTT. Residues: CASSFGTALNEKLFF.

Written as DNA, the CDR3 is TGTGCCAGCAGCGGACAGGGGATAGGAAACACCATATATTTT. Encoded protein: CASSGQGIGNTIYF. The rearrangement links TRBV9 to TRBJ1-3, with 8 nucleotides matching TRBD1. The CDR3 length is 14 residues. The J segment lost 4 bases and the V segment lost 3 bases, leaving 3 bases of the junction unmatched. From germline, CDR1 is SGDLS and CDR2 YYNGEE.

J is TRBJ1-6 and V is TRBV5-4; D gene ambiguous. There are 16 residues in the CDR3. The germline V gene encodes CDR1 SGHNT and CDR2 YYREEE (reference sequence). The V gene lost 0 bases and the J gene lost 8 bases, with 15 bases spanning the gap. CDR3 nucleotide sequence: TGTGCCAGCAGCTTGGTTGACTCCCTTCGGGATTCACCCCTCCACTTT. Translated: CASSLVDSLRDSPLHF.

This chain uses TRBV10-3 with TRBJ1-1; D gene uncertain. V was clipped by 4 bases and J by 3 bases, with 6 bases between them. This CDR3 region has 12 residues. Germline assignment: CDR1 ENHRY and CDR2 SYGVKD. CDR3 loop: CAISGVHTEAFF. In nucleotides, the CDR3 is TGTGCCATCAGTGGAGTCCACACTGAAGCTTTCTTT.

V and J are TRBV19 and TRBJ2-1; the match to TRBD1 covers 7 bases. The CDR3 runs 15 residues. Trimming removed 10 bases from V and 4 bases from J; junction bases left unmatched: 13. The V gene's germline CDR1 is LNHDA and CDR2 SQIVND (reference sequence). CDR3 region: CATAPGQVRYNEQFF. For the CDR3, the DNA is TGTGCCACCGCACCAGGACAGGTGAGATACAATGAGCAGTTCTTC.

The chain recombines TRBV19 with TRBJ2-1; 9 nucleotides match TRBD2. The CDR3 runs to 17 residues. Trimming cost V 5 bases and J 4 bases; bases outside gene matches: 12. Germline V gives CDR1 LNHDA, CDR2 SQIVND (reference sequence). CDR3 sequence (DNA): TGTGCCAGTAGTGTGGGGCCCACTAGCGGGTATTACAATGAGCAGTTCTTC. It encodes CASSVGPTSGYYNEQFF.

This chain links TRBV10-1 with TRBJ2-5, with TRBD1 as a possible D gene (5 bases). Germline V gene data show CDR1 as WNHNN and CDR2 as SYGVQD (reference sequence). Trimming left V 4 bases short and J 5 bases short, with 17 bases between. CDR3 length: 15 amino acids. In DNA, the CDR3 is TGCGCCAGCAGTGCGTGGTCAGGGATCGGTGAGACCCAGTACTTC. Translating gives CASSAWSGIGETQYF.

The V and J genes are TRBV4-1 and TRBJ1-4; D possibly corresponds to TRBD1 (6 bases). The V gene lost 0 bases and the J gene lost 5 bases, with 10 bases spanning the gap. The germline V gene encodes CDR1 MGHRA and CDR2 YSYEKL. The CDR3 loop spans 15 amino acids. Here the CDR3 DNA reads TGCGCCAGCAGCCAAGAGGACAGAATAAATGAAAAACTGTTTTTT. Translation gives CASSQEDRINEKLFF.